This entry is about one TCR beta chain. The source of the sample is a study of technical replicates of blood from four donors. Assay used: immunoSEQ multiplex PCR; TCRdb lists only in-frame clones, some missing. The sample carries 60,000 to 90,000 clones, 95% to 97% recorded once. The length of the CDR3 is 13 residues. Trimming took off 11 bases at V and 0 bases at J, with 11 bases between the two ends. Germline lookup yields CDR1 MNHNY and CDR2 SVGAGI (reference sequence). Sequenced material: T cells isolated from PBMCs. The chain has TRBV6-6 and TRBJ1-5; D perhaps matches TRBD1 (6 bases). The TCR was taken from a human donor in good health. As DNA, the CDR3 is TGTGCCGGGGGACATTATAGCAATCAGCCCCAGCATTTT. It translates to CAGGHYSNQPQHF.